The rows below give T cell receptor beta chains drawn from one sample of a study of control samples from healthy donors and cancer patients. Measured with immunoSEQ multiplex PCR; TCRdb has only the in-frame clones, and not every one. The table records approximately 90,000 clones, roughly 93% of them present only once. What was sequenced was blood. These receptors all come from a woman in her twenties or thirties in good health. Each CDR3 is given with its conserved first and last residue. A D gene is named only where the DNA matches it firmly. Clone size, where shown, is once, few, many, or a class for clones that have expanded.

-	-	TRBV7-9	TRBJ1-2	TGTGCCAGCAGCCCCAAAGATAATAGAGCTAACTATGGCTACACCTTC	CASSPKDNRANYGYTF
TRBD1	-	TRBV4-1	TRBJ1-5	TGCGCCAGCAGCCTCGGGACAGGGGTTCAGCCCCAGCATTTT	CASSLGTGVQPQHF
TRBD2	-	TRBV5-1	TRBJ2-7	TGCGCCAGCAGCTTGGGCAGGCTAGCGGGAGGACGACACTCCTACGAGCAGTACTTC	CASSLGRLAGGRHSYEQYF
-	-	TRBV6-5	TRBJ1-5	TGTGCCAGCAGGAGCCAGGGTGGGCAGCCCCAGCATTTT	CASRSQGGQPQHF
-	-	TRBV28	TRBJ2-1	TGTGCCAGCAGGGAATTCAAGGTAGACAATGAGCAGTTCTTC	CASREFKVDNEQFF
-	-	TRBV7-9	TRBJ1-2	TGTGCCAGCAGCTTAATCCAGAGTTCTAACTATGGCTACACCTTC	CASSLIQSSNYGYTF
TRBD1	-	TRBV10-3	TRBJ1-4	TGTGCCATCAGCCGCGGGACAGGAACTGAAAAACTGTTTTTT	CAISRGTGTEKLFF
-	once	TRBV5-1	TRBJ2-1	TGCGCCAGCAATGACCGGAACCCTATAACCAATGAGCAGTTCTTC	CASNDRNPITNEQFF
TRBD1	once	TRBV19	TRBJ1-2	TGTGCCAGTAGTCCTCGGACAGGGAACTATGGCTACACCTTC	CASSPRTGNYGYTF
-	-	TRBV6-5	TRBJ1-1	TGTGCCAGCAGTTACTCAATAAGGGATACTGAAGCTTTCTTT	CASSYSIRDTEAFF
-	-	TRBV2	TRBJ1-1	TGTGCCAGCGAGGAGAATCCTGAAGCTTTCTTT	CASEENPEAFF
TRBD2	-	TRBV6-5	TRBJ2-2	TGTGCCAGCAGTCCCGGGACTACCAACACCGGGGAGCTGTTTTTT	CASSPGTTNTGELFF
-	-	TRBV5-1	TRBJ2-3	TGCGCCAGCAGCTTGGGAGGCACAGATACGCAGTATTTT	CASSLGGTDTQYF
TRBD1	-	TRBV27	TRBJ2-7	TGTGCCAGCAGTTTATCAACAGGGGGCCACCCTTTGATCGAGCAGTACTTC	CASSLSTGGHPLIEQYF
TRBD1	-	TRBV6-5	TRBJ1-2	TGTGCCAGCAGTACCCGGGACAGGATCTTAAATGGCTACACCTTC	CASSTRDRILNGYTF
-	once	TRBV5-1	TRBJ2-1	TGCGCCAGTGGCCGGGACCACGACTTCAATGAGCAGTTCTTC	CASGRDHDFNEQFF
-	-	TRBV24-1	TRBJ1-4	TGTGCCACCAGCGATCGCCGAGGGGGGCTGTTTTTT	CATSDRRGGLFF
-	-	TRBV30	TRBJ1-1	TGTGCCTGGGACAGGTCAAGGGGCGCTGAAGCTTTCTTT	CAWDRSRGAEAFF
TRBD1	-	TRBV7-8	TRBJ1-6	TGTGCCAGCAGCTTGCGGCAGGGACAGAGTAATTCACCCCTCCACTTT	CASSLRQGQSNSPLHF
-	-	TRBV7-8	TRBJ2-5	TGTGCCAGCAGCTTGAGTCGGGAGACCCAGTACTTC	CASSLSRETQYF
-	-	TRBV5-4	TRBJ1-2	TGTGCCAGCAGCACCCTCGACGGCAACTATGGCTACACCTTC	CASSTLDGNYGYTF
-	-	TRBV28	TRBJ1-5	TGTGCCAGCAGTTTGCTTGATCAGCCCCAGCATTTT	CASSLLDQPQHF
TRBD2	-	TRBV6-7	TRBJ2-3	TGTGCCAGCATATTCCCGGGAGGCGGGAGCACAGATACGCAGTATTTT	CASIFPGGGSTDTQYF
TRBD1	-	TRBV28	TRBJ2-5	TGTGCCAGCAGCTCCTACACAGGGGTGGAGACCCAGTACTTC	CASSSYTGVETQYF
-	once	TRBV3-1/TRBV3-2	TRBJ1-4	TGTGCCAGCAGCCAAGATGGCCCGCAACTGTTTTTT	CASSQDGPQLFF
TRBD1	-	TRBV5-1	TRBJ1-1	TGCGCCAGCAGCCCATGGACAGGGAAAAAAGACACTGAAGCTTTCTTT	CASSPWTGKKDTEAFF
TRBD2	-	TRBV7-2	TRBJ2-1	TGTGCCAGCAGCCCCTGGACTAGCGGGAGGGGTTCCTACAATGAGCAGTTCTTC	CASSPWTSGRGSYNEQFF
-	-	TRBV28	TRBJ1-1	TGTGCCAGCAGTTGGGGGCTTCAAACACAGGGAATGGGTGAAGCTTTCTTT	CASSWGLQTQGMGEAFF
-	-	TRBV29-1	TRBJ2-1	TGCAGCGCCAGGTCAGGCACCTACAATGAGCAGTTCTTC	CSARSGTYNEQFF
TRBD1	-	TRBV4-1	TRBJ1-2	TGCGCCAGCGGAAACAGGGGGCATGGCTACACCTTC	CASGNRGHGYTF
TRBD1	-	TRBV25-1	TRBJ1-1	TGTGCCAGCAGTGATACAGGGGGCACCACTGAAGCTTTCTTT	CASSDTGGTTEAFF
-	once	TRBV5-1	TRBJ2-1	TGCGCCAGCAGCTTGGGGACGGGGGCCTACAATGAGCAGTTCTTC	CASSLGTGAYNEQFF
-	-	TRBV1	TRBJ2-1	TGCACCAGCAGCCAACACTTCTCCTACAATGAGCAGTTCTTC	CTSSQHFSYNEQFF
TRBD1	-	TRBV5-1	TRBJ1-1	TGCGCCAGCAGCGGACGGGACAGGGGGACTGAAGCTTTCTTT	CASSGRDRGTEAFF
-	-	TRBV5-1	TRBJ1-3	TGCGCCAGCAGCTTATGGGGGGGCGGAAACACCATATATTTT	CASSLWGGGNTIYF
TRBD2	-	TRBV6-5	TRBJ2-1	TGTGCCAGCAGGAGGACTAGCGGGAGTTTAGATGAGCAGTTCTTC	CASRRTSGSLDEQFF
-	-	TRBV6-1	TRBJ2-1	TGTGCCAGCAGTGAAGGCCACTACAATGAGCAGTTCTTC	CASSEGHYNEQFF
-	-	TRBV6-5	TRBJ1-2	TGTGCCAGCAGTTACTCGATCACCTATGGCTACACCTTC	CASSYSITYGYTF
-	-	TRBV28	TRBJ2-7	TGTGCCAGTTCCACCTTCTCCTACGAGCAGTACTTC	CASSTFSYEQYF
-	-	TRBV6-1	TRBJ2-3	TGTGCCAGCAGTGAAAGGAGCGGACGGGAGCAGTATTTT	CASSERSGREQYF
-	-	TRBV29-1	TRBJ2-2	TGCAGCGTTGGGGTCGCGGACACCGGGGAGCTGTTTTTT	CSVGVADTGELFF
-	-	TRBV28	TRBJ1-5	TGTGCCAGCAGTTATAGTTTGCGGTATAGCAATCAGCCCCAGCATTTT	CASSYSLRYSNQPQHF
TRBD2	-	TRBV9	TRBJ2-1	TGTGCCAGCAGCGGCCTAGCGGGAGGGCCCGTGAATGAGCAGTTCTTC	CASSGLAGGPVNEQFF
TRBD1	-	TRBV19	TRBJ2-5	TGTGCCAGTAGTATGAACAGGGGCGAGACCCAGTACTTC	CASSMNRGETQYF
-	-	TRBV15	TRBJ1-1	TGTGCCACCAGCAGAGATTTTGGGGAAACTGAAGCTTTCTTT	CATSRDFGETEAFF
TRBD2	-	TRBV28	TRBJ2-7	TGTGCCAGCAGGATAACCGGGACTAACTCCTACGAGCAGTACTTC	CASRITGTNSYEQYF
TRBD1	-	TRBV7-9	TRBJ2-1	TGTGCCAGCAGCAAGACAGGGCCCACCTACAATGAGCAGTTCTTC	CASSKTGPTYNEQFF
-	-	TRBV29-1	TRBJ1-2	TGCAGCGCGGAGGACGGATCCTATGGCTACACCTTC	CSAEDGSYGYTF
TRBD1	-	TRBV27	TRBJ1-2	TGTGCCAGCAGTATGACAGGGGGGGACTATGGCTACACCTTC	CASSMTGGDYGYTF
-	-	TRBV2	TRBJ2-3	TGTGCCACCCGGACGGACTTCACAGATACGCAGTATTTT	CATRTDFTDTQYF
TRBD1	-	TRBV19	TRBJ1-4	TGTGCCAGTAGTATACAGGGGGCAACTAATGAAAAACTGTTTTTT	CASSIQGATNEKLFF
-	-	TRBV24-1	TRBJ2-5	TGTGCCACCAGTGATCTAGGAACCCAGTACTTC	CATSDLGTQYF
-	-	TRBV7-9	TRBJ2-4	TGTGCCAGCAGCTTAGTTGGAGAAGCCAAAAACATTCAGTACTTC	CASSLVGEAKNIQYF
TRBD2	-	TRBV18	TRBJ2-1	TGTGCCAGCTCGCCCCGACTAGCGGGAGGGCTGTACAATGAGCAGTTCTTC	CASSPRLAGGLYNEQFF
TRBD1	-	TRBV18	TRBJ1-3	TGTGCCAGCTCACAGGGACAGGGATCTGGAAACACCATATATTTT	CASSQGQGSGNTIYF
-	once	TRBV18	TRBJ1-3	TGTGCCAGCTCACCGGCCAGCTCTGGAAACACCATATATTTT	CASSPASSGNTIYF
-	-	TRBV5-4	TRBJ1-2	TGTGCCAGCAGCTTGGCAGGGAACTATGGCTACACCTTC	CASSLAGNYGYTF
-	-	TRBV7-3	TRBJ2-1	TGTGCCAGCAGCCCTGGGACTGGTAACAATGAGCAGTTCTTC	CASSPGTGNNEQFF
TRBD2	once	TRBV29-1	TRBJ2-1	TGCAGCGTTGTAGGCGGGAGGGCCAGCAATGAGCAGTTCTTC	CSVVGGRASNEQFF